Listed here are 26 T cell receptor beta chains from one sample, sequenced in a study of graft-versus-host responses after intestinal transplantation. Sequencing used immunoSEQ multiplex PCR; TCRdb keeps in-frame clones, though not all of them. The repertoire includes about 85,000 clones, 91% of them detected once, and 7% to 9.5% sits in the top ten. Antigen specificity for these receptors is unknown. The input for sequencing was unstimulated CD8+ T cells sorted from spleen or lymph node cells, taken before transplant. All receptors derive from a human donor who was the organ donor for an intestinal transplant.

The chain is built from TRBV6-5 and TRBJ2-1; 9 bases map to TRBD2. The CDR3 consists of 15 residues. Per germline, CDR1 MNHEY and CDR2 SVGAGI. With V trimmed by 6 bases and J by 7 bases, 10 bases remained unmatched. CDR3 bases: TGTGCCAGCAGCCTAACTAGCCTAGCGGGGAATGAGCAGTTCTTC. Translating it yields CASSLTSLAGNEQFF.

The gene calls are TRBV19 and TRBJ2-1; 9 bases match TRBD2. The CDR3 is 14 amino acids. Germline V gene sequence: CDR1 LNHDA, CDR2 SQIVND (reference sequence). Unmatched junction bases numbered 5, after V lost 4 bases and J lost 7 bases. CDR3: CASSKSGGINEQFF. The DNA of the CDR3 is TGTGCCAGTAGTAAAAGCGGGGGGATTAATGAGCAGTTCTTC.

V usage is TRBV4-1 and J usage is TRBJ2-1; the match to TRBD2 covers 9 bases. The ends lost 1 base at V and 1 base at J; junction bases unmatched: 17. CDR3 length: 21 residues. The germline gives CDR1 MGHRA, CDR2 YSYEKL. CDR3 sequence reads: CASSQVYFYGTSRRSYNEQFF. For the CDR3, the DNA is TGCGCCAGCAGCCAAGTGTACTTTTATGGGACTAGCCGACGATCCTACAATGAGCAGTTCTTC.

The rearrangement links TRBV4-1 to TRBJ2-7; no definite D call. The CDR3 has 15 residues. Germline V gene data show CDR1 as MGHRA and CDR2 as YSYEKL. Trimming stripped 4 bases from V and 2 bases from J, with 15 bases between. The CDR3 sequence is CASSRPGRLPYEQYF. The DNA for the CDR3 is TGCGCCAGCAGCCGCCCCGGGCGCCTACCCTACGAGCAGTACTTC.

V and J are TRBV6-5 and TRBJ2-2; possible D gene TRBD2, 6 bases. V dropped 8 bases and J dropped 0 bases, with 7 bases sitting between them. CDR1 and CDR2 from the germline V gene are MNHEY and SVGAGI. The CDR3 runs to 13 residues. In DNA, the CDR3 is TGTGCCAGCGGGACTCCGAACACCGGGGAGCTGTTTTTT. This translates into CASGTPNTGELFF.

The J gene is TRBJ2-3, the V gene TRBV28; 7 nucleotides line up with TRBD1. This CDR3 spans 16 amino acids. With 2 bases clipped from V and 2 bases from J, the junction kept 7 bases outside the gene matches. Germline-derived CDR1 and CDR2 are MDHEN and SYDVKM. DNA of the CDR3: TGTGCCAGCAGTTTAGGGACGACAGGGACCACAGATACGCAGTATTTT. Its protein product is CASSLGTTGTTDTQYF.

The genes are TRBV5-6 and TRBJ1-5; a possible D gene is TRBD1 (5 bases). Germline CDR1 reads SGHDT; CDR2 reads YYEEEE. Trimming stripped 7 bases from V and 4 bases from J, with 15 bases between. The CDR3 consists of 14 residues. CDR3 region: CASGPWGWNQPQHF. In nucleotides, the CDR3 is TGTGCCAGCGGACCGTGGGGGTGGAATCAGCCCCAGCATTTT.

The chain combines TRBV2 with TRBJ1-6, with 8 positions matching TRBD1. Germline V gene sequence: CDR1 SNHLY, CDR2 FYNNEI. This CDR3 has 17 amino acids. J gave up 7 bases and V 4 bases, and 12 bases lay outside the gene matches. CDR3 sequence (DNA): TGTGCCAGCAGTGTCCTTCAAGGACAGGGTTTGAATTCACCCCTCCACTTT. This sequence encodes CASSVLQGQGLNSPLHF.

The chain links TRBV9 to TRBJ2-2, with 11 positions matching TRBD2. This CDR3 spans 17 amino acids. V lost 3 bases and J lost 2; bases outside the gene matches: 6. Germline CDR1 reads SGDLS; CDR2 reads YYNGEE. The CDR3 sequence is CASSAGGLAVNTGELFF. CDR3 DNA sequence: TGTGCCAGCAGCGCAGGGGGACTAGCGGTTAACACCGGGGAGCTGTTTTTT.

The V and J genes are TRBV5-1 and TRBJ2-5; D not certain. Trimming stripped 0 bases from V and 5 bases from J, with 5 bases between. CDR3 length: 12 amino acids. Germline-derived CDR1 and CDR2 are SGHRS and YFSETQ. As DNA, the CDR3 is TGCGCCAGCAGCTTGGAAGGGGAGACCCAGTACTTC. Its translation is CASSLEGETQYF.

This sequence joins TRBV7-9 and TRBJ2-3, with D maybe TRBD1 (6 bases). V dropped 7 bases and J dropped 1 base, with 18 bases sitting between them. CDR1 is SEHNR and CDR2 is FQNEAQ in the germline V gene (reference sequence). CDR3 size: 16 residues. The CDR3 nucleotides read TGTGCCAGCACCCCGAAGTCACAGGGTCGCACAGATACGCAGTATTTT. Its translation: CASTPKSQGRTDTQYF.

The chain has TRBV27 and TRBJ1-5, with no clear D. Germline CDR1 and CDR2: MNHEY and SMNVEV (reference sequence). The V end was cut by 4 bases, the J end by 9 bases, with 16 bases between. The CDR3 runs 14 residues. The CDR3 coding sequence is TGTGCCAGCAGTTCATCTTCGACTCCTCGGCCCCAGCATTTT. Its protein product is CASSSSSTPRPQHF.

In its sample, this clone was seen a few times. CDR3 sequence reads: CASSSEVDADTQYF. The CDR3 nucleotides read TGTGCCAGCAGCTCGGAGGTCGACGCAGATACGCAGTATTTT. The chain employs TRBV11-2 and TRBJ2-3; maybe TRBD2 (5 bases). CDR3 length: 14 amino acids. Germline assignment: CDR1 SGHAT and CDR2 FQNNGV. V was trimmed by 4 bases and J by 4 bases, leaving 12 bases between them.

The chain recombines TRBV12-5 with TRBJ2-3; D unresolved. The CDR3 runs to 12 residues. Between the trimmed V and J ends, which lost 0 bases and 4 bases, there was a span of 2 bases. Germline lookup yields CDR1 LGHNT and CDR2 FRNRAP. CDR3 DNA sequence: TGTGCTAGTGGTTTGGTATCAGATACGCAGTATTTT. Protein: CASGLVSDTQYF.

This chain uses TRBV29-1 with TRBJ2-7, with a possible D match to TRBD1 (7 bases). V was shortened by 3 bases and J by 4 bases, with 16 bases between the two germline ends. This CDR3 has 14 residues. Germline CDR1 SQVTM, CDR2 ANQGSEA. The CDR3 nucleotides are TGCAGCGTTGATTCAGCAGGGGGGTCTTACGAGCAGTACTTC. It is translated as CSVDSAGGSYEQYF.

The chain combines TRBV7-2 with TRBJ2-7, with 10 bases identical to TRBD1. This CDR3 region has 16 residues. The V segment lost 3 bases and the J segment 5 bases; nucleotides outside the gene matches: 10. Germline V gene sequence: CDR1 SGHTA, CDR2 FQGNSA. DNA for the CDR3: TGTGCCAGCAGCTTCTTTATAGGGACAGGGGTCCACGAGCAGTACTTC. Its protein is CASSFFIGTGVHEQYF.

This chain uses TRBV5-1 with TRBJ2-1, with D perhaps assigned TRBD1 or TRBD2 (5 bases each). CDR1 and CDR2 (germline): SGHRS, YFSETQ. V gave up 4 bases and J gave up 2 bases, with 16 bases separating them. This CDR3 region has 16 residues. The CDR3 coding sequence is TGCGCCAGCAGCGCCAACTCTGGGGGTCCCTACAATGAGCAGTTCTTC. It translates to CASSANSGGPYNEQFF.

The CDR3 DNA reads TGTGCCAGTAGTATAGATCAGGGGGAGTATGAAAAACTGTTTTTT. It yields the protein CASSIDQGEYEKLFF. The chain joins TRBV19 to TRBJ1-4, with TRBD1 matching over 7 bases. Losses at the gene ends were 0 bases for V and 6 bases for J; bases not matched to a gene: 4. CDR1 is LNHDA, CDR2 SQIVND, per germline (reference sequence). This CDR3 contains 15 residues.

The chain carries TRBV6-4 and TRBJ1-6, with 7 bases that match TRBD1. V lost 2 bases and J lost 6; bases outside the gene matches: 1. The V gene's germline CDR1 is MRHNA and CDR2 SNTAGT. There are 14 residues in the CDR3. The CDR3 region has the DNA TGTGCCAGCAGTGACGGGACAGCTAATTCACCCCTCCACTTT. Its translation is CASSDGTANSPLHF.

This chain uses TRBV5-4 with TRBJ1-2; D is unclear. The V end was cut by 1 base, the J end by 1 base, with 8 bases between. The germline V gene has CDR1 SGHNT and CDR2 YYREEE (reference sequence). This CDR3 has 14 residues. DNA of the CDR3: TGTGCCAGCAGCTTGTCTTATAATAACTATGGCTACACCTTC. Amino acids: CASSLSYNNYGYTF.

This chain connects TRBV4-1 to TRBJ1-2; 8 bases fit TRBD1. V lost 0 bases and J lost 3; bases outside the gene matches: 6. Germline CDR1 is MGHRA and CDR2 is YSYEKL. The CDR3 covers 16 residues. CDR3 amino acids: CASSQESPGQDYGYTF. In nucleotides, the CDR3 is TGCGCCAGCAGCCAAGAATCCCCGGGACAGGACTATGGCTACACCTTC.

The chain joins TRBV15 to TRBJ2-2; 12 positions match TRBD2. Germline V gene sequence: CDR1 LNHNV, CDR2 YYDKDF (reference sequence). The CDR3 sequence is 19 residues long. The V segment lost 4 bases and the J segment 0 bases; nucleotides outside the gene matches: 9. The CDR3 loop is CATSTRLAGDPANTGELFF. Here the CDR3 DNA reads TGTGCCACCAGCACCCGACTAGCGGGAGATCCCGCGAACACCGGGGAGCTGTTTTTT.

The V gene is TRBV9, the J gene TRBJ2-7, with D perhaps TRBD2 (6 bases). Germline V lookup: CDR1 SGDLS, CDR2 YYNGEE. Trimming took off 0 bases at V and 3 bases at J, with 7 bases between the two ends. This CDR3 is built from 13 residues. The DNA of the CDR3 is TGTGCCAGCAGCGTAGTGGAGGGCTACGAGCAGTACTTC. Protein sequence: CASSVVEGYEQYF.

On this clone: The conserved final phenylalanine or tryptophan is absent from the CDR3, which likely points to a read error. The V gene is TRBV7-9, the J gene TRBJ1-2, with no clear D. Germline V gene sequence: CDR1 SEHNR, CDR2 FQNEAQ (reference sequence). CDR3 length: 13 amino acids. CDR3 DNA: TGTGCCGGCAGCTTCGAGGCCCACTATGGCTACACCTCC. It is translated as CAGSFEAHYGYTS.

This clone was counted only a few times. The chain has TRBV29-1 and TRBJ2-7; maybe TRBD1 (6 bases). Germline CDR1 is SQVTM and CDR2 is ANQGSEA. The CDR3 loop spans 12 amino acids. V lost 4 bases to trimming and J lost 2 bases, with 9 bases between them. The CDR3 reads CSVVQGPYEQYF. Written as DNA, the CDR3 is TGCAGCGTTGTTCAGGGGCCCTACGAGCAGTACTTC.

V and J are TRBV6-1 and TRBJ2-7, with D possibly TRBD2 on 7 matching bases. CDR1 MNHNS and CDR2 SASEGT come from the germline V gene. This CDR3 is 13 amino acids long. Deletions cut 6 bases from V and 4 bases from J, with 13 bases between. The DNA of the CDR3 is TGTGCCAGCAGCCAAAGGGGGGGTTACGAGCAGTACTTC. Its translation: CASSQRGGYEQYF.